This T cell receptor beta chain was identified in a study of patients and donors after allogeneic stem cell transplantation (dated by TCRdb to 2020 to 2022). V and J lose 1 base and 2 bases, and a span of 8 bases separates them. The CDR3 numbers 14 residues from cysteine through phenylalanine. CDR3 DNA only is kept here, 42 bases in frame from base 1. Via the germline V gene (reference sequence), CDR1 is LNHNV and CDR2 YYDKDF. Library creation used RT-PCR. Sequencing used a NextSeq 550. TCRdb cleaned the public reads at Q25 with fastp, built clones with MiXCR and kept in-frame beta chains. Duplicate CDR3 protein sequences are folded into a single record with the most common DNA and genes. The sample includes about a million distinct CDR3 sequences, with about 20% observed a single time. Of the sample, under 6.5% falls within the top ten clones. This clonotype was found a few times. Its binding antigen is unknown. No much larger clonotype is one base removed from it; base qualities were not supplied.

Sequencing used blood, either unsorted or a sorted T cell fraction (not recorded which). The rearranged segments are TRBV15 and TRBJ2-5; the D gene is not confidently resolved. This TCR derives from a human donor who was either an allogeneic HSCT recipient or a stem cell or donor lymphocyte infusion donor (not recorded which). It is not recorded whose cells these are; they may come from a transplant donor. The CDR3 reads as follows: CATSRVRQQETQYF. The bases are TGTGCCACCAGCAGAGTGCGGCAGCAAGAGACCCAGTACTTC.